The rows below give T cell receptor beta chains drawn from one sample of a study of T-cell memory formation after mild COVID-19. One entry per CDR3 protein results from TCRdb running MiXCR on the 5' RACE reads. The sample lists hundreds of thousands of distinct CDR3 sequences, around 27% occurring once. Input material: PBMCs or a T cell subset sorted from them (not recorded which). These receptors all stem from an adult woman who had mild COVID-19 (a few samples of this study predate the infection). Cell type and time point are not known. Both conserved end residues are part of each CDR3. The D gene is left open where the match is weak. Where a row states a size, it is once, few, many or the class of an expanded clone; other rows omit it.

j_call,d_call,v_call,clone_size,cdr3_aa,cdr3_nt
TRBJ2-7,-,TRBV19,-,CASRRTEFREQYF,TGTGCCAGTAGAAGGACAGAATTCCGAGAGCAGTACTTC
TRBJ1-1,-,TRBV20-1,-,CSARSGAGTLNTEAFF,TGCAGTGCTAGAAGTGGGGCCGGGACACTGAACACTGAAGCTTTCTTT
TRBJ2-5,-,TRBV7-2,-,CASSPQTRVLETQYF,TGTGCCAGCAGCCCCCAGACCCGGGTGCTGGAGACCCAGTACTTC
TRBJ2-1,-,TRBV5-5,-,CASSLGEVHYNEQFF,TGTGCCAGCAGCTTGGGAGAGGTCCACTACAATGAGCAGTTCTTC
TRBJ2-3,-,TRBV4-2,-,CASSRTGSENTDTQYF,TGTGCCAGCAGCCGGACCGGATCGGAGAACACAGATACGCAGTATTTT
TRBJ2-1,TRBD2,TRBV10-3,-,CAISENGGGAEEQFF,TGTGCCATCAGTGAGAATGGCGGGGGGGCAGAGGAGCAGTTCTTC
TRBJ2-7,-,TRBV5-5,few,CASSLAAAALNYEQYF,TGTGCCAGCAGCTTGGCTGCGGCAGCGCTGAACTACGAGCAGTACTTC
TRBJ1-5,-,TRBV12-3/TRBV12-4,-,CASSGQLNQPQHF,TGTGCCAGCAGTGGACAGCTCAATCAGCCCCAGCATTTT
TRBJ2-3,TRBD2,TRBV2,few,CASSERSGGVTDTQYF,TGTGCCAGCAGTGAAAGGAGCGGGGGGGTCACAGATACGCAGTATTTT
TRBJ1-1,-,TRBV12-3/TRBV12-4,few,CASSSRTGNTEAFF,TGTGCCAGCAGTTCCCGGACGGGGAACACTGAAGCTTTCTTT
TRBJ2-7,-,TRBV5-5,-,CASSPGLSPLYEQYF,TGTGCCAGCAGCCCGGGTCTTTCCCCTCTCTACGAGCAGTACTTC
TRBJ2-7,TRBD2,TRBV7-6,-,CASSLATGGRDEQYF,TGTGCCAGCAGCTTAGCTACGGGAGGGCGCGACGAGCAGTACTTC
TRBJ2-5,TRBD2,TRBV12-3/TRBV12-4,few,CASSLLAGTQETQYF,TGTGCCAGCAGTTTATTAGCGGGCACCCAAGAGACCCAGTACTTC
TRBJ2-7,-,TRBV7-2,-,CASSLNPYEQYF,TGTGCCAGCAGCTTAAATCCCTACGAGCAGTACTTC
TRBJ2-2,TRBD2,TRBV3-1,few,CASSQGLAGNTGELFF,TGTGCCAGCAGCCAAGGACTAGCGGGGAACACCGGGGAGCTGTTTTTT
TRBJ1-2,-,TRBV4-2,few,CASSQAARDYGYTF,TGTGCCAGCAGCCAAGCGGCCAGGGACTATGGCTACACCTTC
TRBJ2-1,-,TRBV5-1,-,CASSETPGTEQFF,TGCGCCAGCAGCGAGACGCCGGGCACAGAGCAGTTCTTC
TRBJ1-2,-,TRBV3-1,-,CASSQGRIYGYTF,TGTGCCAGCAGCCAAGGACGGATCTATGGCTACACCTTC
TRBJ2-7,-,TRBV7-9,many,CASSLNSGGYNEQYF,TGTGCCAGCAGCTTAAACTCGGGGGGCTACAACGAGCAGTACTTC
TRBJ2-1,-,TRBV3-1,-,CASSQVSAGNEQFF,TGTGCCAGCAGCCAAGTTTCCGCCGGCAATGAGCAGTTCTTC
TRBJ2-7,TRBD2,TRBV27,few,CASREGSYEQYF,TGTGCCAGCCGGGAGGGCTCCTACGAGCAGTACTTC
TRBJ2-4,TRBD1,TRBV7-3,few,CASSLLVGGVGAKNIQYF,TGTGCCAGCAGCTTACTAGTAGGGGGCGTGGGGGCCAAAAACATTCAGTACTTC
TRBJ2-1,-,TRBV7-9,few,CASGTFPRDGHNEQFF,TGTGCCAGCGGCACTTTTCCGCGAGATGGACACAATGAGCAGTTCTTC
TRBJ1-1,TRBD1,TRBV4-1,-,CASSQRQGSSTEAFF,TGCGCCAGCAGCCAGCGACAGGGATCGAGCACTGAAGCTTTCTTT
TRBJ2-1,-,TRBV5-1,few,CASSLVGSWTRSYNEQFF,TGCGCCAGCAGCTTGGTGGGATCTTGGACGAGAAGTTACAATGAGCAGTTCTTC
TRBJ2-7,-,TRBV4-3,-,CASSPRGDPYEQYF,TGCGCCAGCAGCCCCCGAGGGGACCCCTACGAGCAGTACTTC
TRBJ2-1,-,TRBV2,-,CASSAHGRNNEQFF,TGTGCCAGCAGTGCCCACGGGAGAAACAATGAGCAGTTCTTC
TRBJ2-1,-,TRBV2,-,CASRVIAEGYNEQFF,TGTGCCAGCAGAGTCATAGCGGAGGGGTACAATGAGCAGTTCTTC
TRBJ2-5,-,TRBV12-3/TRBV12-4,few,CASSLGQLKETQYF,TGTGCCAGCAGTCTTGGACAGCTTAAAGAGACCCAGTACTTC
TRBJ2-4,-,TRBV2,-,CASSEAGGIQYF,TGTGCCAGCAGTGAAGCTGGGGGTATTCAGTACTTC
TRBJ2-7,-,TRBV5-6,-,CASSLWGRRPYEQYF,TGTGCCAGCAGCTTATGGGGACGCCGGCCCTACGAGCAGTACTTC
TRBJ1-1,TRBD1,TRBV5-5,-,CASSLLGQPDTEAFF,TGTGCCAGCAGCTTATTGGGACAGCCAGACACTGAAGCTTTCTTT
TRBJ2-3,TRBD2,TRBV7-3,-,CASSLGLAVTDTQYF,TGTGCCAGCAGTTTGGGACTAGCGGTCACAGATACGCAGTATTTT
TRBJ1-2,-,TRBV20-1,-,CSARDRPYGYTF,TGCAGTGCTAGAGATCGGCCCTATGGCTACACCTTC
TRBJ2-7,-,TRBV20-1,-,CSGQGSFYEQYF,TGCAGTGGCCAGGGATCATTCTACGAGCAGTACTTC
TRBJ2-3,-,TRBV4-2,few,CASSQAFRDTQYF,TGTGCCAGCAGCCAAGCCTTTAGGGATACGCAGTATTTT
TRBJ1-2,-,TRBV5-4,-,CASSLTGVNYGYTF,TGTGCCAGCTCACTTACGGGAGTTAACTATGGCTACACCTTC
TRBJ2-1,-,TRBV20-1,-,CSAPGHRDYNEQFF,TGCAGCGCGCCGGGGCACCGAGACTACAATGAGCAGTTCTTC
TRBJ2-5,-,TRBV5-1,-,CASSYTGLGETQYF,TGCGCCAGCAGCTATACAGGGTTGGGGGAGACCCAGTACTTC
TRBJ1-1,TRBD1,TRBV24-1,-,CATSDSEGAHTEAFF,TGTGCCACCAGTGATTCTGAGGGGGCACACACTGAAGCTTTCTTT
TRBJ2-7,TRBD2,TRBV20-1,few,CSARGGTSGSYEQYF,TGCAGTGCTAGAGGCGGGACTAGCGGGTCCTACGAGCAGTACTTC